This entry is about one TCR beta chain. The source of the sample is a study of blood T cell repertoires in COVID-19. Study-wide context: Donors in the United States, Italy and Spain gave samples during acute or convalescent COVID-19. Sample material is recorded as cDNA or gDNA derived from T cells, B-cell-depleted T cells, or PBMCs.

Original analysis: For nucleated cells, counts were estimated from reference gene primer amplification. The method was immunoSEQ multiplex PCR; TCRdb's version includes in-frame clones alone and lacks a portion of them. Clone size and the V and J calls come from that table; the DNA yielded D and trimming. Of hundreds of thousands of clones detected, 85% to 90% appear once; the ten largest clones hold about 6%. Seattle's enrolled individuals joined amid active infection and were then monitored longitudinally. The sequencing sample was made of peripheral blood. The receptor was derived from a woman in her forties or fifties with COVID-19, enrolled during active disease.

The DNA of the CDR3 is TGTGCCAGAGCAGCGGGAAACACCGGGGAGCTGTTTTTT. It is translated as CARAAGNTGELFF. The chain employs TRBV7-9 and TRBJ2-2; the match to TRBD2 covers 7 bases. J gave up 2 bases and V 9 bases, and 3 bases lay outside the gene matches. CDR3 length equals 13 residues. The germline V gene has CDR1 SEHNR and CDR2 FQNEAQ (reference sequence).